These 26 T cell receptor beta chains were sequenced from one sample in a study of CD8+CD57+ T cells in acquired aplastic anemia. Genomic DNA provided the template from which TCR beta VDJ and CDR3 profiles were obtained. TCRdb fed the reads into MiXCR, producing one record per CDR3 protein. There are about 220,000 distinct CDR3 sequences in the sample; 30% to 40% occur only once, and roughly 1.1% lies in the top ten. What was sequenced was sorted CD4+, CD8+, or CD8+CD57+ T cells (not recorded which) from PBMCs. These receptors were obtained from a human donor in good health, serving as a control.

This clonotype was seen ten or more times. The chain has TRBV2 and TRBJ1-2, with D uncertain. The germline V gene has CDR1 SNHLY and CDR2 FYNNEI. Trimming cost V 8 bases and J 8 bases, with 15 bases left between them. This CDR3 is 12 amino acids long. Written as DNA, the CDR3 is TGTGCCAGCCAAAGTGGAACATTGGGCTACACCTTC. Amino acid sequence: CASQSGTLGYTF. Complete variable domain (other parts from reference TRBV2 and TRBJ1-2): EPEVTQTPSHQVTQMGQEVILRCVPISNHLYFYWYRQILGQKVEFLVSFYNNEISEKSEIFDDQFSVERPDGSNFTLKIRSTKLEDSAMYFCASQSGTLGYTFGSGTRLTVV.

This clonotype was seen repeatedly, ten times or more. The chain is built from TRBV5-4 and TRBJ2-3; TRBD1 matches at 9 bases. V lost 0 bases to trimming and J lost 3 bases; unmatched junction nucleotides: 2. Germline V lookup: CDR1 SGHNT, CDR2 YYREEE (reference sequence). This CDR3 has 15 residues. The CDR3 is CASSLDRGLTDTQYF. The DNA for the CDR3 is TGTGCCAGCAGCTTGGACAGGGGGCTGACAGATACGCAGTATTTT. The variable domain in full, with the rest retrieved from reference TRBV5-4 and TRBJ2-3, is ETGVTQSPTHLIKTRGQQVTLRCSSQSGHNTVSWYQQALGQGPQFIFQYYREEENGRGNFPPRFSGLQFPNYSSELNVNALELDDSALYLCASSLDRGLTDTQYFGPGTRLTVL.

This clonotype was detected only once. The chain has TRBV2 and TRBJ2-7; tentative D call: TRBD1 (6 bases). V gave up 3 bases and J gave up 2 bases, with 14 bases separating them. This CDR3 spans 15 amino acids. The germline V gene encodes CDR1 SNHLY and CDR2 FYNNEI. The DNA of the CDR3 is TGTGCCAGCAGTGAGGCGGTCAGGGGACCCTACGAGCAGTACTTC. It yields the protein CASSEAVRGPYEQYF.

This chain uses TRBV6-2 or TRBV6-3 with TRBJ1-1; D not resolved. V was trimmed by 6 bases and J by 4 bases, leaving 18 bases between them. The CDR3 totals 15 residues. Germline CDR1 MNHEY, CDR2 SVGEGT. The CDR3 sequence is CASRSPSGSPTEAFF. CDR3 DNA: TGTGCCAGCAGATCCCCCTCCGGCAGCCCCACTGAAGCTTTCTTT.

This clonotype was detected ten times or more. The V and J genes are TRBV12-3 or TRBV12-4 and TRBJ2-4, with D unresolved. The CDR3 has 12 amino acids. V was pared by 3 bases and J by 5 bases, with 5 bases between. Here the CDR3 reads CASSFLENIQYF. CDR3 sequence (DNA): TGTGCCAGCAGTTTCCTCGAAAACATTCAGTACTTC.

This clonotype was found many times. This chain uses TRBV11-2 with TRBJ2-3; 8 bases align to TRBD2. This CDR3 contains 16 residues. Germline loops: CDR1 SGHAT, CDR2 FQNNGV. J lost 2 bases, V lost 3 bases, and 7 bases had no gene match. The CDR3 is CASSFSGGAFTDTQYF. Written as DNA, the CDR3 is TGTGCCAGCAGCTTCTCCGGGGGGGCCTTCACAGATACGCAGTATTTT.

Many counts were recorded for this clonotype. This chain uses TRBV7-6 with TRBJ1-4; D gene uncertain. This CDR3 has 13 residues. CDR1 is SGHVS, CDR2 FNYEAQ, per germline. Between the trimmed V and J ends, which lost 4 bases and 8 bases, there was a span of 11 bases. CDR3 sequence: CASSSIGREKLFF. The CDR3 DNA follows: TGTGCCAGCAGCTCCATTGGTCGGGAAAAACTGTTTTTT. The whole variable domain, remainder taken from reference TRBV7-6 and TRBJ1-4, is GAGVSQSPRYKVTKRGQDVALRCDPISGHVSLYWYRQALGQGPEFLTYFNYEAQQDKSGLPNDRFSAERPEGSISTLTIQRTEQRDSAMYRCASSSIGREKLFFGSGTQLSVL.

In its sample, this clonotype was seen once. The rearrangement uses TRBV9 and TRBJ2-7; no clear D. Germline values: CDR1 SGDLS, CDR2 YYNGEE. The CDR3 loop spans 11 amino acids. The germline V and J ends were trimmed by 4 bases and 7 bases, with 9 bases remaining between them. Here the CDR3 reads CASSNTREQYF. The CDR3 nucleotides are TGTGCCAGCAGCAATACGCGGGAGCAGTACTTC.

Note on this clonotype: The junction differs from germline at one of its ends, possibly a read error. The CDR3 sequence is CASSEDPYQPQHF. CDR3 coding DNA: TGTGCCAGCAGTGAGGACCCCTATCAGCCCCAGCATTTT. The chain has TRBV10-3 and TRBJ1-5; D not certain. Germline-derived CDR1 and CDR2 are ENHRY and SYGVKD. This CDR3 has 13 residues.

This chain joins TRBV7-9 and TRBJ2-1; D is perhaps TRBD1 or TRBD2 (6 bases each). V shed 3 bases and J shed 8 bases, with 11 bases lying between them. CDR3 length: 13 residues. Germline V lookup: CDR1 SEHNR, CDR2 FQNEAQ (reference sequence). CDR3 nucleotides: TGTGCCAGCAGCTTCTGGGGGGCGGATGAGCAGTTCTTC. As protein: CASSFWGADEQFF.

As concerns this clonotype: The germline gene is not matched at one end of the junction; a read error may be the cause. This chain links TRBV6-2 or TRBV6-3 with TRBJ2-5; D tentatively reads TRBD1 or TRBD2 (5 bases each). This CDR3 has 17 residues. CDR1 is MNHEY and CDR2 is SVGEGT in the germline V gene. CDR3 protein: CASSHSPGDHDQETQYF. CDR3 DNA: TGTGCCAGCAGTCACTCGCCCGGGGACCACGACCAAGAGACCCAGTACTTC.

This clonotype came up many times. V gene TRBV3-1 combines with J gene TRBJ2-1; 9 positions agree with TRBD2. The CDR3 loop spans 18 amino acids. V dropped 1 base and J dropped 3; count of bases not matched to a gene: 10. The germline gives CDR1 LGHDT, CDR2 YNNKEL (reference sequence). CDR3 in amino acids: CASSQGVRAGGLYNEQFF. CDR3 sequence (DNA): TGTGCCAGCAGCCAAGGAGTCCGCGCGGGGGGGCTCTACAATGAGCAGTTCTTC.

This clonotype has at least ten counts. The CDR3 loop is CASSSAGGADTQYF. The CDR3 bases are TGTGCCAGCAGCTCGGCGGGAGGGGCAGATACGCAGTATTTT. This chain links TRBV7-9 with TRBJ2-3; 9 nucleotides line up with TRBD2. The CDR3 consists of 14 residues. The V gene's germline CDR1 is SEHNR and CDR2 FQNEAQ (reference sequence). Germline trimming cut 4 bases from V and 4 bases from J; bases unmatched to any gene: 3.

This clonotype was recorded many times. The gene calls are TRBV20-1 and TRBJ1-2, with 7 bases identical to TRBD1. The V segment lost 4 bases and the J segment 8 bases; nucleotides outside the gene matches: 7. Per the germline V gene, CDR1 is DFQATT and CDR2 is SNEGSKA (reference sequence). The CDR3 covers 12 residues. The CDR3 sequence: CSAKVPGGGYTF. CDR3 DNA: TGCAGTGCTAAGGTTCCAGGGGGGGGCTACACCTTC.

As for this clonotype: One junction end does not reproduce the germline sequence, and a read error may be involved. The CDR3 DNA is TGTGCCAGCAGTTTTCAGGGGCTGAACACTGAAGCTCTCTTT. Protein sequence: CASSFQGLNTEALF. V and J are TRBV12-3 or TRBV12-4 and TRBJ1-1; possible D gene TRBD1, 6 bases. This CDR3 comprises 14 residues.

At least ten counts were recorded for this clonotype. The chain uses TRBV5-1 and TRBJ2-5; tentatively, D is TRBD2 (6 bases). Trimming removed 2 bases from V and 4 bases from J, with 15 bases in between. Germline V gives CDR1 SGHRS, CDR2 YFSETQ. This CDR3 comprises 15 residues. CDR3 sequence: CASSFGSMGGETQYF. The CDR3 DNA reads TGCGCCAGCAGCTTCGGCAGTATGGGAGGAGAGACCCAGTACTTC. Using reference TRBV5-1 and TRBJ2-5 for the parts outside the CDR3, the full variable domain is KAGVTQTPRYLIKTRGQQVTLSCSPISGHRSVSWYQQTPGQGLQFLFEYFSETQRNKGNFPGRFSGRQFSNSRSEMNVSTLELGDSALYLCASSFGSMGGETQYFGPGTRLLVL.

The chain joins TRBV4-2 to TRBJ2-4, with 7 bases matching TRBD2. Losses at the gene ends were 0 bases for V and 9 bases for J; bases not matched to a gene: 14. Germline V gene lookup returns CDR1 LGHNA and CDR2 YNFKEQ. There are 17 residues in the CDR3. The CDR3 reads CASSQDSAAGVDGIQYF. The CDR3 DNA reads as TGTGCCAGCAGCCAAGATTCTGCGGCGGGAGTTGACGGCATTCAGTACTTC.

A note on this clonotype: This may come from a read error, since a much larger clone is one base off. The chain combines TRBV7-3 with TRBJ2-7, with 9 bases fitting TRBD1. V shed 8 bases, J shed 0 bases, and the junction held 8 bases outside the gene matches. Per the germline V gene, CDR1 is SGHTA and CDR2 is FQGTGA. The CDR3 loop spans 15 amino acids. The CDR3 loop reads CASGHGQGSSYEQYF. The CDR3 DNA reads TGTGCCAGCGGCCACGGACAGGGGTCCTCCTACGAGCAGTACTTC. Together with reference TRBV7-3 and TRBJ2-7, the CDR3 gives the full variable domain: GAGVSQTPSNKVTEKGKYVELRCDPISGHTALYWYRQSLGQGPEFLIYFQGTGAADDSGLPNDRFFAVRPEGSVSTLKIQRTERGDSAVYLCASGHGQGSSYEQYFGPGTRLTVT.

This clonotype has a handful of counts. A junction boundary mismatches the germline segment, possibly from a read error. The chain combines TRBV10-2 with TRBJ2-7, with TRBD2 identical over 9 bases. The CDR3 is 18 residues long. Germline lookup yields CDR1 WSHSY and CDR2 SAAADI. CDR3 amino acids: CVSSESPTQGLARDEQYF. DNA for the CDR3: TGCGTCAGCAGTGAGTCGCCAACGCAGGGACTAGCTCGGGACGAGCAGTACTTC.

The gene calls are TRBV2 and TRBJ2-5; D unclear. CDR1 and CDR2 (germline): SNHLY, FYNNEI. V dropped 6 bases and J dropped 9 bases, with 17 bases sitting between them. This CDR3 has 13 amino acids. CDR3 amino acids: CASRADGNQPQYF. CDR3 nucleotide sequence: TGTGCCAGCAGGGCCGATGGCAATCAGCCCCAGTACTTC.

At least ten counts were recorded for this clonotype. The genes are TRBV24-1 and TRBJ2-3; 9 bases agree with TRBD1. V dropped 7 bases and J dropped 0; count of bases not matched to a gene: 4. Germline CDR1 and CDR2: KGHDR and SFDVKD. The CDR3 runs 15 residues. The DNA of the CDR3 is TGTGCCACCAGCGACAGGGGGGATAGCACAGATACGCAGTATTTT. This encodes CATSDRGDSTDTQYF.

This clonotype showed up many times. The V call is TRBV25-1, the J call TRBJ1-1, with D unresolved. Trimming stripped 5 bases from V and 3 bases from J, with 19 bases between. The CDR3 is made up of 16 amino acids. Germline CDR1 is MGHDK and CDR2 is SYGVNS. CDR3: CASSPLGRADDTEAFF. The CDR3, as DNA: TGTGCCAGCAGTCCCCTAGGGAGGGCCGATGACACTGAAGCTTTCTTT.

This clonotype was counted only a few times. CDR3: CASSQLSAGDYNEQFF. The CDR3 nucleotides are TGTGCCAGCAGCCAGCTTTCAGCGGGAGACTACAATGAGCAGTTCTTC. The V and J genes are TRBV14 and TRBJ2-1; 8 nucleotides align to TRBD2. This CDR3 is 16 amino acids long. CDR1 is SGHDN and CDR2 is FVKESK in the germline V gene. With 3 bases clipped from V and 3 bases from J, the junction kept 7 bases outside the gene matches.

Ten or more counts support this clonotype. The CDR3 protein is CASTQTSGSYEQYF. The DNA of the CDR3 is TGTGCCAGCACCCAGACTAGCGGGTCGTACGAGCAGTACTTC. V and J are TRBV12-3 or TRBV12-4 and TRBJ2-7; 10 positions match TRBD2. V shed 7 bases, J shed 4 bases, and the junction held 7 bases outside the gene matches. This CDR3 contains 14 residues.

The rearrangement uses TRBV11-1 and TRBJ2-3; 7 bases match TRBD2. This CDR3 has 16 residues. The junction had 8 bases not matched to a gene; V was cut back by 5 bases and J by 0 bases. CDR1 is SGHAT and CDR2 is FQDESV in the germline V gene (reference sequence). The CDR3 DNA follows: TGTGCCAGCAGCGCCGGGGCGGGGGAGAGCACAGATACGCAGTATTTT. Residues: CASSAGAGESTDTQYF.

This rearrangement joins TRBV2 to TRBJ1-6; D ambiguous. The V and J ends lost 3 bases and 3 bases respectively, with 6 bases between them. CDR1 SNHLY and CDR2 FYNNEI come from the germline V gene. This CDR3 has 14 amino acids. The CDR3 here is CASSDQDYNSPLHF. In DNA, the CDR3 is TGTGCCAGCAGTGATCAGGACTATAATTCACCCCTCCACTTT.